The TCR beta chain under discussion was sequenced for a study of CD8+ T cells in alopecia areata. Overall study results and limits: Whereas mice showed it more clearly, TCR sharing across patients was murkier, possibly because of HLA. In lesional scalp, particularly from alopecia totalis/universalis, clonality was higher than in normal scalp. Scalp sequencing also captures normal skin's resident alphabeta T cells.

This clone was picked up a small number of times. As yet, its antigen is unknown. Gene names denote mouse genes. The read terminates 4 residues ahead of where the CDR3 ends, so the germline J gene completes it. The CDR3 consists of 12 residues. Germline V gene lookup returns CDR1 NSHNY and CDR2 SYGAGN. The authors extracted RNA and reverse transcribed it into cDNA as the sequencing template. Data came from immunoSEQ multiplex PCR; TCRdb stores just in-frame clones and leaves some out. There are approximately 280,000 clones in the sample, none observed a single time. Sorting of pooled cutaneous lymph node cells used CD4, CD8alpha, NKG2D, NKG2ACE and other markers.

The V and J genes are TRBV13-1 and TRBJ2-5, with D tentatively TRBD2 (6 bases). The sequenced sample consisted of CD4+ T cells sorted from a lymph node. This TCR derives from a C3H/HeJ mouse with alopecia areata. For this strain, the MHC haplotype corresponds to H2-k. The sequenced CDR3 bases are TGTGCCAGCAGTGATTGGGGGGAC. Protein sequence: CASSDWGD. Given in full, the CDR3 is CASSDWGDTQYF.